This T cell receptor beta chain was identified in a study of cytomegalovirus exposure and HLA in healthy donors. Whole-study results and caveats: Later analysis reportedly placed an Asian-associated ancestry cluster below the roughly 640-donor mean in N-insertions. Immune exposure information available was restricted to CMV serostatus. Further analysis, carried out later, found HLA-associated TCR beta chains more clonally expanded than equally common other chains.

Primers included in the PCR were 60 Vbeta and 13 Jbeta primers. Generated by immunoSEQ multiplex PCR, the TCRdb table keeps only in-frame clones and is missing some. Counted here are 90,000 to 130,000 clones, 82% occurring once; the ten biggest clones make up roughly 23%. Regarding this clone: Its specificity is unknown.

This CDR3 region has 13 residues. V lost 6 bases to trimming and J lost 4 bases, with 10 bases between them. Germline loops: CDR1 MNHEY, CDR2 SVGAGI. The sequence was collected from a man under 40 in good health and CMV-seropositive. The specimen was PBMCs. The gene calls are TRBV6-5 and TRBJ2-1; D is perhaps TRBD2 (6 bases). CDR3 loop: CASRRDRYNEQFF. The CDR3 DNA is TGTGCCAGCAGGCGGGACCGGTACAATGAGCAGTTCTTC.